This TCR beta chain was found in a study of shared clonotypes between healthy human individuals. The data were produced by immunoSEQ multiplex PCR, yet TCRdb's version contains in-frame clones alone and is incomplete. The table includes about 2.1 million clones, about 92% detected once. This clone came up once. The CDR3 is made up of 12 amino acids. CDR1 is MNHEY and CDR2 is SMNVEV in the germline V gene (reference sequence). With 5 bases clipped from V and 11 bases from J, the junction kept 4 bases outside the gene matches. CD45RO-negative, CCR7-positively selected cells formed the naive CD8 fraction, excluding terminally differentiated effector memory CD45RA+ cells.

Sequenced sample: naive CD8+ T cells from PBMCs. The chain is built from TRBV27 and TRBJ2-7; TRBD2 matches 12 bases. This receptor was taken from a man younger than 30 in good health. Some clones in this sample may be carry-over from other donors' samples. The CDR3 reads CASSLAGGLKYF. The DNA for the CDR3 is TGTGCCAGCAGTCTAGCGGGAGGGCTTAAGTACTTC.